The entry below describes one TCR beta chain. Its antigen is not identified. Germline loops: CDR1 LNHDA, CDR2 SQIVND (reference sequence). The CDR3 consists of 15 residues. V was trimmed by 6 bases and J by 6 bases, leaving 18 bases between them. This record comes from a study of OX40 agonist ivuxolimab in advanced cancers. Study context: Partial responses were observed in three patients, of whom one had hepatocellular carcinoma and two had cutaneous melanoma. Study results and limitations: The CD4+ and CD8+ T cells in the blood had expanded clonally by week 6 at 0.1 to 3.0 mg/kg.

Only in-frame clones appear in the TCRdb table, and some are missing; sequencing was by immunoSEQ multiplex PCR. The sample lists under 20,000 clones, around 80% occurring once. The receptor was isolated from an adult with an advanced solid tumor such as melanoma, head and neck, liver or kidney cancer. This chain connects TRBV19 to TRBJ2-1; D may match TRBD1 or TRBD2 (6 bases each). The sample in question was CD4+ or CD8+ T cells sorted from blood, obtained in a trial of the OX40 agonist ivuxolimab. The CDR3 coding sequence is TGTGCCAGTAGGACGGTGTGGGGGGCAGCCAATGAGCAGTTCTTC. Translating it yields CASRTVWGAANEQFF.